This TCR beta chain was captured in a study of molecular identifiers for immune sequencing clone quantification listed by TCRdb under 2018. In the study overall: For a replicate experiment, the RNA from either approximately 20,000 or 100,000 naive CD8 T cells was divided into five aliquots, and four of those aliquots went on to sequencing. This methods study used CD8 T cells to benchmark TCR RNA copy counting and molecular-identifier clustering-based TCR repertoire sequencing (MIDCIRS).

Library creation used PCR. Sequencing instrument: Illumina MiSeq. Total RNA was purified with the Qiagen AllPrep DNA/RNA kit. Before analysis, reads from multiple sequencing runs of the same library were pooled. In the original analysis: Only reads with exact TCR constant sequence were kept, trimmed to 150 nt, and grouped by their 12-nt molecular barcodes. Reads within each barcode group were sub-clustered using a 15% Levenshtein threshold, and quality-weighted consensus sequences were constructed for each RNA molecule. Non-functional sequences were filtered out, along with any lower-count sequence sitting one edit away from another sequence. On the basis of fitting two negative binomial distributions, barcode sub-clusters with fewer than 20% of the maximum read count were discarded. The public reads were quality trimmed at Q25 with fastp and then assembled into clones with MiXCR by TCRdb, keeping productive beta chains. Rows are unified per CDR3 protein, each entry keeping the most common DNA and genes. These V and J calls rely on TCRdb rather than the paper's analysis. This sample holds about 40,000 distinct CDR3 sequences; approximately 17% were observed only once. The ten largest clones represent 7.1% of the sample.

Summary of the overall study and its limitations: Even against a background of 750,000 to 1,000,000 naive CD8 T cells, spiked-in Jurkat TCR RNA amounting to a single cell's worth was reported to be detectable. Modeling indicated about 3 TCR RNA copies recovered per cell, compared with about 10 by digital PCR, which implies a capture efficiency of 25% to 35%. When barcode sub-clustering was left out, chimeric consensus sequences inflated TCR diversity, with chimeras reaching as high as 47%. Highly expanded clone sizes could be underestimated because identical TCR molecules may share a barcode. In CMV-specific effector cells, clones with more than 20 RNA copies accounted for over 99% of molecules, whereas in naive cells such clones accounted for under 1%.

With regard to this clonotype: No cognate antigen has been identified for it. Base-call qualities are not available, and no considerably larger clone is one nucleotide away.

There are 15 amino acids in the CDR3, from cysteine to phenylalanine inclusive. This entry keeps only the CDR3 DNA: 45 bases, framed from base 1. CDR1 is given as SEHNR and CDR2 as FQNEAQ, both from the germline V gene (reference sequence). Trimmed from V: 6 bases; trimmed from J: 2 bases; junction bases lacking a gene match: 9. On a BD FACSAria II, naive CD8 T cells were FACS-sorted as CD8+CD4-CCR7+CD45RA+ and collected into RLT Plus buffer. Some naive CD8 T cell RNA was split equally between MIDCIRS and a Smart-seq2-style 5'RACE protocol for a sensitivity comparison. CD8 T cells were enriched with RosetteSep CD8+ T Cell Enrichment Cocktail and Ficoll-Paque, followed by ACK red cell lysis.

The source of this sequence is a human donor in good health. Some libraries in this study had Jurkat cell RNA spiked in. The V and J genes are TRBV7-9 and TRBJ2-7, and TRBD1 matches 8 of the central bases. The sequencing input was naive CD8+ T cells from blood, with Jurkat cell RNA spiked in. The cell subset or site tag for this specimen amounts to: FACS-sorted CD8+CD4-CCR7+CD45RA+ naive T cells. The DNA sequence is as follows: TGTGCCAGCAGTTCCCCGGGACAGGCGGCCTACGAGCAGTACTTC. It translates to CASSSPGQAAYEQYF.